Below, 30 T cell receptor beta chains from the same sample are listed, as sequenced in a study of blood T cell repertoires in COVID-19 (dated by TCRdb to about 2020). The library was produced with the immunoSEQ multiplex PCR assay. TCRdb carries this immuneACCESS record with in-frame sequences only. Its versions omit some clonotypes, under half of them owing to an unresolved V gene in the studies checked, with the rest unexplained. Within this sample are about 480,000 clones, with roughly 90% of them counted one time only. The top ten constitute 1.5% to 2% of the sample. The sequenced material came from PBMCs or T cells enriched from blood (not recorded which). The origin of the receptors is a middle-aged woman who had recovered from COVID-19.

This clone was picked up one time. The chain has TRBV5-3 and TRBJ1-4; a possible D gene is TRBD1 (5 bases). TRBV5-3 is placed among ORFs of uncertain function. Trimming cost V 4 bases and J 3 bases, with 13 bases left between them. This CDR3 has 15 residues. CDR3 region: CARSRDLGPNEKLFF. The CDR3, as DNA: TGTGCCAGAAGCCGGGACTTAGGCCCTAATGAAAAACTGTTTTTT.

The J gene is TRBJ2-3, the V gene TRBV6-5; 8 bases align to TRBD2. V lost 6 bases, J lost 5 bases, and 10 bases stayed unmatched. The CDR3 length is 15 residues. Looked up from germline, CDR1 is MNHEY and CDR2 is SVGAGI. The CDR3 DNA is TGTGCCAGCAGGCCCCAGCGGGAGAGGGGAGATACGCAGTATTTT. It yields the protein CASRPQRERGDTQYF.

This chain joins TRBV27 and TRBJ1-3, with 8 bases matching TRBD1. The germline gives CDR1 MNHEY, CDR2 SMNVEV (reference sequence). There are 17 residues in the CDR3. Unmatched junction bases numbered 11, after V lost 3 bases and J lost 4 bases. The CDR3 here is CASSFRGQGAEGNTIYF. In DNA form, the CDR3 reads TGTGCCAGCAGTTTTCGGGGTCAGGGGGCCGAAGGAAACACCATATATTTT.

The J gene is TRBJ1-5, the V gene TRBV19; D remains unclear. CDR1 and CDR2 (germline): LNHDA, SQIVND (reference sequence). V lost 10 bases, J lost 5 bases, and 18 bases lay in between. This CDR3 region has 14 residues. The CDR3 is CATSLTASDQPQHF. The CDR3 coding sequence is TGTGCCACCTCATTGACTGCGAGCGATCAGCCCCAGCATTTT.

This chain uses TRBV4-1 with TRBJ1-1; 7 positions match TRBD1. Germline CDR1 and CDR2: MGHRA and YSYEKL. The ends lost 5 bases at V and 1 base at J; junction bases unmatched: 4. CDR3 size: 14 residues. The CDR3 reads CASSSQGENTEAFF. In DNA, the CDR3 is TGCGCCAGCAGCTCCCAGGGGGAGAACACTGAAGCTTTCTTT.

CDR3 sequence: CATSDPPGAGELFF. The DNA of the CDR3 is TGTGCCACCAGTGACCCTCCAGGGGCCGGGGAGCTGTTTTTT. This chain connects TRBV24-1 to TRBJ2-2; tentative D call: TRBD1 (6 bases). Trimming removed 4 bases from V and 6 bases from J, with 11 bases in between. Per germline, CDR1 KGHDR and CDR2 SFDVKD. This CDR3 contains 14 residues.

The V and J genes are TRBV14 and TRBJ2-5; no definite D call. The CDR3 spans 14 residues. Germline CDR1 reads SGHDN; CDR2 reads FVKESK. Between the trimmed V and J ends, which lost 4 bases and 2 bases, there was a span of 11 bases. The CDR3 nucleotides read TGTGCCAGCAGCCGATCTGGTAGTCAAGAGACCCAGTACTTC. Protein sequence: CASSRSGSQETQYF.

V usage is TRBV10-3 and J usage is TRBJ2-7; the D gene is possibly TRBD1 (5 bases). V was cut by 9 bases and J by 3 bases, with 18 bases left in between. Per germline, CDR1 ENHRY and CDR2 SYGVKD. The CDR3 extends over 14 amino acids. The CDR3: CAMTDSDLDYEQYF. In nucleotides, the CDR3 is TGTGCCATGACAGATTCGGATTTGGACTACGAGCAGTACTTC.

In regard to this clone: Germline and junction disagree at one end, which may indicate a read error. V and J are TRBV6-5 and TRBJ2-3; 8 nucleotides line up with TRBD1. CDR3 size: 14 residues. CDR1 and CDR2 from the germline V gene are MNHEY and SVGAGI. CDR3 region: CASSDPYDRQGASF. The DNA for the CDR3 is TGTGCCAGCAGCGACCCCTATGATCGGCAGGGGGCATCTTTT.

The J gene is TRBJ2-2, the V gene TRBV4-3; 7 bases are shared with TRBD1. The CDR3 runs to 15 residues. Per the germline V gene, CDR1 is LGHNA and CDR2 is YSLEER. V lost 4 bases to trimming and J lost 4 bases; unmatched junction nucleotides: 6. CDR3 residues: CASSLDRVVTGELFF. The CDR3 DNA sequence: TGCGCCAGCAGCCTCGACAGGGTAGTCACCGGGGAGCTGTTTTTT.

The table lists this clone with a few counts. This sequence joins TRBV5-1 and TRBJ1-5, with 8 bases lining up with TRBD1. The V and J ends lost 5 bases and 1 base, in that order; junction bases with no gene match: 8. This CDR3 is 16 amino acids long. Germline V gene sequence: CDR1 SGHRS, CDR2 YFSETQ. CDR3: CASRGGTGGSNQPQHF. Here the CDR3 DNA reads TGCGCCAGCAGGGGCGGGACAGGCGGGAGCAATCAGCCCCAGCATTTT.

This clone was seen a few times. The chain carries TRBV5-4 and TRBJ1-1, with D uncertain. Trimming stripped 1 base from V and 1 base from J, with 11 bases between. The CDR3 loop spans 15 amino acids. Looked up from germline, CDR1 is SGHNT and CDR2 is YYREEE (reference sequence). The CDR3 is CASSLRITGNTEAFF. The DNA for the CDR3 is TGTGCCAGCAGCTTGCGGATAACGGGGAACACTGAAGCTTTCTTT.

CDR3: CSASTGHDPVLYGYTF. The DNA of the CDR3 is TGCAGTGCTAGTACGGGACACGACCCGGTTCTCTATGGCTACACCTTC. The V call is TRBV20-1, the J call TRBJ1-2; a possible D gene is TRBD1 (6 bases). Germline V gives CDR1 DFQATT, CDR2 SNEGSKA (reference sequence). The CDR3 totals 16 residues. V shed 3 bases and J shed 4 bases, with 21 bases lying between them.

This clone was detected once. This sequence joins TRBV5-8 and TRBJ2-1, with 8 bases lining up with TRBD2. Per the germline V gene, CDR1 is SGHTS and CDR2 is YDEGEE. The CDR3 length is 16 residues. Trimming removed 1 base from V and 0 bases from J; junction bases left unmatched: 3. This CDR3 is CASSLYGGDSYNEQFF. The CDR3 DNA is TGTGCCAGCAGCTTGTACGGGGGGGACTCCTACAATGAGCAGTTCTTC.

The chain links TRBV4-3 to TRBJ2-1; 9 bases match TRBD2. The germline gives CDR1 LGHNA, CDR2 YSLEER. The CDR3 is made up of 15 amino acids. The junction had 7 bases not matched to a gene; V was cut back by 3 bases and J by 7 bases. The chain's CDR3 is CASSHVTSGPNEQFF. Written as DNA, the CDR3 is TGCGCCAGCAGCCACGTCACTAGCGGGCCTAATGAGCAGTTCTTC.

This clone occurred once. The J gene is TRBJ2-1, the V gene TRBV3-1 (or the pseudogene TRBV3-2); TRBD2 agrees at 13 bases. The V segment lost 4 bases and the J segment 8 bases; nucleotides outside the gene matches: 8. Germline loops: CDR1 LGHDT, CDR2 YNNKEL (reference sequence). The CDR3 is 16 amino acids. CDR3 nucleotide sequence: TGTGCCAGCAGCCTACGGACTAGCGGGAGTTTAGATGAGCAGTTCTTC. Amino acid sequence: CASSLRTSGSLDEQFF.

The genes are TRBV7-9 and TRBJ1-6; D gene uncertain. The CDR3 contains 15 residues. The V end lost 4 bases, the J end lost 7 bases, and 14 bases lay between the germline ends. Germline values: CDR1 SEHNR, CDR2 FQNEAQ (reference sequence). The CDR3 is CASSSLGSSNSPLHF. Written as DNA, the CDR3 is TGTGCCAGCAGCTCCCTGGGCAGTTCAAATTCACCCCTCCACTTT.

The gene calls are TRBV5-1 and TRBJ1-1; D remains unclear. CDR3 length: 13 amino acids. The V end lost 5 bases, the J end lost 1 base, and 9 bases lay between the germline ends. Germline loops: CDR1 SGHRS, CDR2 YFSETQ. The CDR3 loop reads CASSVEQNTEAFF. DNA for the CDR3: TGCGCCAGCAGTGTCGAGCAGAACACTGAAGCTTTCTTT.

The rearrangement joins TRBV2 to TRBJ1-3; the D gene is possibly TRBD1 (5 bases). The CDR3 spans 13 residues. Looked up from germline, CDR1 is SNHLY and CDR2 is FYNNEI. The germline V and J ends were trimmed by 7 bases and 0 bases, with 7 bases remaining between them. DNA for the CDR3: TGTGCCAGCAAGACAGCCTCTGGAAACACCATATATTTT. Its protein product is CASKTASGNTIYF.

CDR3 bases: TGTGCCAGCAGTTTACGGACAGGAACAACTTACGAGCAGTACTTC. Its protein is CASSLRTGTTYEQYF. J is TRBJ2-7 and V is TRBV27; 7 bases line up with TRBD1. The V gene's germline CDR1 is MNHEY and CDR2 SMNVEV (reference sequence). This CDR3 is 15 amino acids long. V gave up 2 bases and J gave up 4 bases; unmatched junction bases: 8.

The chain is built from TRBV19 and TRBJ1-5; D is unclear. In germline, CDR1 is LNHDA, CDR2 SQIVND (reference sequence). Trimming removed 4 bases from V and 3 bases from J, with 16 bases in between. The CDR3 loop spans 16 amino acids. The chain's CDR3 is CASSTKESGDNQPQHF. The CDR3 coding sequence is TGTGCCAGTAGTACAAAGGAGAGTGGAGACAATCAGCCCCAGCATTTT.

The genes are TRBV27 and TRBJ2-3; 12 bases fit TRBD2. The CDR3 runs 15 residues. Germline trimming cut 2 bases from V and 5 bases from J; bases unmatched to any gene: 2. Germline V lookup: CDR1 MNHEY, CDR2 SMNVEV (reference sequence). The CDR3 DNA reads as TGTGCCAGCAGTTTAAGACTAGCGGGAGTAGATACGCAGTATTTT. Protein sequence: CASSLRLAGVDTQYF.

The chain joins TRBV7-9 to TRBJ2-3, with 10 bases that match TRBD2. CDR1 and CDR2 from the germline V gene are SEHNR and FQNEAQ (reference sequence). V shed 0 bases, J shed 3 bases, and the junction held 6 bases outside the gene matches. The CDR3 sequence is 17 residues long. The CDR3 DNA follows: TGTGCCAGCAGCTTAGCAACTAGCGGGAAGGTGACAGATACGCAGTATTTT. This encodes CASSLATSGKVTDTQYF.

Remarks on this clone: Other DNA variants within this sample encode the same CDR3. The chain recombines TRBV18 with TRBJ1-6; D possibly corresponds to TRBD1 (6 bases). CDR3 length: 14 amino acids. V dropped 3 bases and J dropped 7 bases, with 10 bases sitting between them. Germline V gene sequence: CDR1 KGHSH, CDR2 LQKENI. CDR3 sequence (DNA): TGTGCCAGCTCACCTTCCAGGGGAAATTCACCCCTCCACTTT. Encoded protein: CASSPSRGNSPLHF. Full variable domain (remainder filled in from reference TRBV18 and TRBJ1-6): NAGVMQNPRHLVRRRGQEARLRCSPMKGHSHVYWYRQLPEEGLKFMVYLQKENIIDESGMPKERFSAEFPKEGPSILRIQQVVRGDSAAYFCASSPSRGNSPLHFGNGTRLTVT.

This rearrangement joins TRBV18 to TRBJ2-7; weak D call: TRBD2 (5 bases). The CDR3 is 12 residues long. The V end was cut by 2 bases, the J end by 7 bases, with 9 bases between. The germline V gene has CDR1 KGHSH and CDR2 LQKENI. The CDR3 spells CASSPSGGEQYF. The CDR3 nucleotides are TGTGCCAGCTCACCATCTGGCGGGGAGCAGTACTTC.

The chain is built from TRBV15 and TRBJ1-2; D not certain. In germline, CDR1 is LNHNV, CDR2 YYDKDF (reference sequence). This CDR3 contains 16 residues. V was pared by 0 bases and J by 4 bases, with 15 bases between. CDR3 nucleotides: TGTGCCACCAGCAGAGATCTAGAGGAGAGCCTCTATGGCTACACCTTC. It yields the protein CATSRDLEESLYGYTF.

The chain carries TRBV27 and TRBJ1-3, with 7 positions matching TRBD1. V lost 3 bases to trimming and J lost 2 bases; unmatched junction nucleotides: 10. Looked up from germline, CDR1 is MNHEY and CDR2 is SMNVEV (reference sequence). The CDR3 consists of 17 residues. CDR3 loop: CASSFIQGTPTGNTIYF. The DNA for the CDR3 is TGTGCCAGCAGTTTTATACAGGGGACCCCTACTGGAAACACCATATATTTT.

The chain is built from TRBV5-1 and TRBJ1-4; D gene unclear. The CDR3 has 15 amino acids. CDR1 and CDR2 (germline): SGHRS, YFSETQ. Trimming left V 4 bases short and J 5 bases short, with 15 bases between. The CDR3 DNA reads as TGCGCCAGCAGCGAAAGGGCGGGAAAAAATGAAAAACTGTTTTTT. Its translation: CASSERAGKNEKLFF.

V and J are TRBV27 and TRBJ1-5, with TRBD1 identical over 7 bases. Germline CDR1 MNHEY, CDR2 SMNVEV (reference sequence). V dropped 2 bases and J dropped 2; count of bases not matched to a gene: 3. The CDR3 length is 15 residues. The CDR3 DNA reads as TGTGCCAGCAGTTTAGAAGGACAGGGCAATCAGCCCCAGCATTTT. This gives the protein CASSLEGQGNQPQHF.

The rearrangement links TRBV27 to TRBJ2-1; 13 bases align to TRBD2. The CDR3 spans 17 residues. Germline V gene data show CDR1 as MNHEY and CDR2 as SMNVEV (reference sequence). V was clipped by 4 bases and J by 4 bases; unmatched bases: 7. CDR3 in DNA: TGTGCCAGCAGTTCCTTACGGACTAGCGGGAGATACAATGAGCAGTTCTTC. It encodes CASSSLRTSGRYNEQFF.